A single sample is the source of the 7 T cell receptor beta chains below, sequenced in a study of T cell repertoires in cytomegalovirus infection. Using its own MiXCR run on the reads, TCRdb lists one record per CDR3 protein. The sample holds 150,000 to 200,000 distinct CDR3 sequences, 14% seen once. The sample was PBMCs. The receptor set was obtained from a human donor in good health (CMV status not recorded). Some clones in this sample may be carry-over from other donors' samples.

This clonotype was picked up a small number of times. CDR3: CASSFGQGSPGELFF. The CDR3 DNA reads TGTGCCAGCAGCTTTGGACAGGGCTCTCCCGGGGAGCTGTTTTTT. This rearrangement joins TRBV5-4 to TRBJ2-2, with 8 positions matching TRBD1. The CDR3 length is 15 residues. Germline CDR1 reads SGHNT; CDR2 reads YYREEE (reference sequence). Losses at the gene ends were 2 bases for V and 6 bases for J; bases not matched to a gene: 6.

There are many counts of this clonotype. This chain links TRBV7-2 with TRBJ2-6; D not resolved. V was pared by 6 bases and J by 0 bases, with 9 bases between. This CDR3 contains 15 residues. Germline CDR1 and CDR2: SGHTA and FQGNSA. The chain's CDR3 is CASRLLSSGANVLTF. As DNA, the CDR3 is TGTGCCAGCAGGCTCCTGTCCTCTGGGGCCAACGTCCTGACTTTC.

This clonotype came up many times. The gene calls are TRBV5-6 and TRBJ1-5; no clear D gene. Germline V gene lookup returns CDR1 SGHDT and CDR2 YYEEEE. Deletions cut 4 bases from V and 2 bases from J, with 13 bases between. The CDR3 loop spans 15 amino acids. The CDR3 DNA reads TGTGCCAGCAGCCTCGGAGTAAAGGGCAATCAGCCCCAGCATTTT. Translated: CASSLGVKGNQPQHF.

On this clonotype itself: This may stem from a read error, because a much larger clone lies one nucleotide away. The chain uses TRBV6-1 and TRBJ2-6; D possibly corresponds to TRBD1 (5 bases). Germline assignment: CDR1 MNHNS and CDR2 SASEGT. There are 17 residues in the CDR3. The CDR3 DNA follows: TGTGCCAGCAGTGGAAGGGGAACCCCCTCTGGGGCCAACGTCCCGACTTTC. Its translation: CASSGRGTPSGANVPTF.

In this sample, this clonotype turned up many times. This chain joins TRBV28 and TRBJ2-3, with TRBD2 matching 7 bases. Germline V lookup: CDR1 MDHEN, CDR2 SYDVKM. The CDR3 sequence is 14 residues long. The ends lost 6 bases at V and 2 bases at J; junction bases unmatched: 5. Here the CDR3 DNA reads TGTGCCAGCAGGGACCGGGACTACACAGATACGCAGTATTTT. It translates to CASRDRDYTDTQYF. The full variable domain, in which reference TRBV28 and TRBJ2-3 provide the parts outside the CDR3, is DVKVTQSSRYLVKRTGEKVFLECVQDMDHENMFWYRQDPGLGLRLIYFSYDVKMKEKGDIPEGYSVSREKKERFSLILESASTNQTSMYLCASRDRDYTDTQYFGPGTRLTVL.

This clonotype was detected only a few times. J is TRBJ2-1 and V is TRBV5-4, with 7 nucleotides matching TRBD1. The CDR3 loop spans 14 amino acids. J lost 8 bases, V lost 3 bases, and 8 bases had no gene match. The germline CDR1 and CDR2 sequences are SGHNT and YYREEE (reference sequence). CDR3 amino acids: CASSSRQGGDEQFF. The CDR3 nucleotides are TGTGCCAGCAGCTCCCGACAGGGCGGCGATGAGCAGTTCTTC.

The chain carries TRBV20-1 and TRBJ2-1; perhaps TRBD2 as D (5 bases). Germline-derived CDR1 and CDR2 are DFQATT and SNEGSKA (reference sequence). Trimming cost V 5 bases and J 8 bases, with 19 bases left between them. This CDR3 region has 14 residues. CDR3 coding DNA: TGCAGTGCTGCAGGACTGGAAAAGATGGATGAGCAGTTCTTC. This sequence encodes CSAAGLEKMDEQFF.